The next 17 T cell receptor beta chains were all read from a single sample in a study of T cell responses to AZD1222 COVID-19 vaccine. Sequenced by immunoSEQ multiplex PCR; TCRdb stores in-frame clones only, minus some. The table has about 86,000 clones, approximately 89% seen once. The sequences come from peripheral blood, collected on day 0 of AZD1222 vaccination. The receptors were sampled from an adult in good health.

The V and J genes are TRBV4-3 and TRBJ2-1, with a weak D call TRBD1 (6 bases). This CDR3 is built from 18 residues. V gave up 2 bases and J gave up 8 bases, with 25 bases separating them. The germline CDR1 and CDR2 sequences are LGHNA and YSLEER. CDR3 sequence: CASSQTKGTAGAWHEQFF. CDR3 nucleotides: TGCGCCAGCAGCCAAACCAAAGGAACCGCAGGGGCGTGGCATGAGCAGTTCTTC.

V usage is TRBV5-4 and J usage is TRBJ2-3, with unresolved D. The germline V gene has CDR1 SGHNT and CDR2 YYREEE (reference sequence). V was pared by 0 bases and J by 6 bases, with 11 bases between. The CDR3 consists of 14 residues. The CDR3 DNA reads TGTGCCAGCAGCTTGGCCGTGCTTGGGGATACGCAGTATTTT. It specifies CASSLAVLGDTQYF.

J is TRBJ2-2 and V is TRBV7-9; the D gene is possibly TRBD2 (5 bases). Trimming left V 0 bases short and J 6 bases short, with 14 bases between. The CDR3 spans 16 residues. Germline loops: CDR1 SEHNR, CDR2 FQNEAQ (reference sequence). This CDR3 reads CASSLAGGGGAGELFF. In DNA form, the CDR3 reads TGTGCCAGCAGCTTAGCTGGCGGAGGAGGTGCCGGGGAGCTGTTTTTT. The full variable domain, its missing parts supplied by reference TRBV7-9 and TRBJ2-2, is DTGVSQNPRHKITKRGQNVTFRCDPISEHNRLYWYRQTLGQGPEFLTYFQNEAQLEKSRLLSDRFSAERPKGSFSTLEIQRTEQGDSAMYLCASSLAGGGGAGELFFGEGSRLTVL.

The CDR3 region has the DNA TGTGCCAGCAGTTTCCCCCCGACATATTCACCCCTCCACTTT. Residues: CASSFPPTYSPLHF. The chain recombines TRBV27 with TRBJ1-6, with unresolved D. Germline CDR1 reads MNHEY; CDR2 reads SMNVEV (reference sequence). This CDR3 contains 14 residues. Trimming took 3 bases from V and 8 from J, leaving 11 bases between them.

The rearrangement uses TRBV18 and TRBJ2-3; D is uncertain. CDR1 is KGHSH and CDR2 is LQKENI in the germline V gene. There are 15 residues in the CDR3. V was trimmed by 3 bases and J by 0 bases, leaving 10 bases between them. CDR3 DNA sequence: TGTGCCAGCTCACCTAGCCAGGTTAGCACAGATACGCAGTATTTT. Translating gives CASSPSQVSTDTQYF.

This clone came up once. This chain joins TRBV6-1 and TRBJ2-6; 7 nucleotides line up with TRBD2. This CDR3 contains 20 residues. Trimming took 3 bases from V and 5 from J; bases not matched to a gene: 19. CDR1 is MNHNS and CDR2 is SASEGT in the germline V gene. The CDR3 is CASSDYRIQRGLVRANVLTF. Here the CDR3 DNA reads TGTGCCAGCAGTGACTACAGGATTCAGCGGGGTCTCGTTAGGGCCAACGTCCTGACTTTC.

V is TRBV7-9 and J is TRBJ1-6; D gene uncertain. V was clipped by 3 bases and J by 8 bases, with 11 bases between them. Looked up from germline, CDR1 is SEHNR and CDR2 is FQNEAQ (reference sequence). The CDR3 sequence is 14 residues long. CDR3 sequence (DNA): TGTGCCAGCAGCTTCGGTCAATCCCATTCACCCCTCCACTTT. This translates into CASSFGQSHSPLHF.

The chain has TRBV19 and TRBJ1-4; D not resolved. V lost 1 base and J 8 bases, leaving 14 bases between the germline ends. There are 15 residues in the CDR3. Germline values: CDR1 LNHDA, CDR2 SQIVND (reference sequence). The CDR3 region is CASSIAAGYREKLFF. As DNA, the CDR3 is TGTGCCAGTAGTATAGCGGCGGGTTACCGGGAAAAACTGTTTTTT.

This rearrangement joins TRBV18 to TRBJ2-1; 11 bases are shared with TRBD2. The CDR3 covers 19 residues. J was trimmed by 5 bases and V by 2 bases; bases with no gene match: 14. Germline V gene sequence: CDR1 KGHSH, CDR2 LQKENI. The CDR3 is CASSPTSGGPSIQNNEQFF. The CDR3 DNA is TGTGCCAGCTCACCAACTAGCGGGGGACCCTCAATACAAAACAATGAGCAGTTCTTC.

This chain links TRBV4-3 with TRBJ2-2; TRBD1 agrees at 9 bases. Looked up from germline, CDR1 is LGHNA and CDR2 is YSLEER. Trimming took 0 bases from V and 3 from J; bases not matched to a gene: 11. The CDR3 runs to 19 residues. This CDR3 is CASSQEVADRGYYTGELFF. The CDR3 DNA reads TGCGCCAGCAGCCAAGAGGTAGCAGACAGGGGGTATTACACCGGGGAGCTGTTTTTT.

This chain uses TRBV6-5 with TRBJ2-1; D not resolved. This CDR3 spans 11 amino acids. Trimming took 4 bases from V and 10 from J, leaving 8 bases between them. Germline CDR1 reads MNHEY; CDR2 reads SVGAGI. DNA of the CDR3: TGTGCCAGCAGTTCGACCGGGGAGCAGTTCTTC. Protein: CASSSTGEQFF.

This clone has a single count. The V call is TRBV12-3 or TRBV12-4, the J call TRBJ1-2, with no clear D. V was clipped by 2 bases and J by 1 base, with 5 bases between them. This CDR3 has 13 residues. For the CDR3, the DNA is TGTGCCAGCAGTTTATACAGTAACTATGGCTACACCTTC. It is translated as CASSLYSNYGYTF.

The CDR3 nucleotides are TGTGCCAGCAGCCAAGATCGTAGCGGGACCTACGAGCAGTACTTC. This encodes CASSQDRSGTYEQYF. The rearrangement joins TRBV3-1 (or the pseudogene TRBV3-2) to TRBJ2-7, with 8 bases matching TRBD2. Germline trimming cut 0 bases from V and 2 bases from J; bases unmatched to any gene: 3. The CDR3 is made up of 15 amino acids. CDR1 is LGHDT and CDR2 is YNNKEL in the germline V gene (reference sequence).

V gene TRBV7-9 combines with J gene TRBJ1-5; TRBD1 matches at 9 bases. The CDR3 contains 14 residues. The germline V gene has CDR1 SEHNR and CDR2 FQNEAQ (reference sequence). Germline trimming cut 5 bases from V and 7 bases from J; bases unmatched to any gene: 6. As DNA, the CDR3 is TGTGCCAGCAGCGCCACAGGGGGCGGGCAGCCCCAGCATTTT. It yields the protein CASSATGGGQPQHF.

The genes are TRBV7-9 and TRBJ2-7; TRBD2 matches 7 bases. The CDR3 length is 15 residues. The V gene end was trimmed by 7 bases and the J gene end by 4 bases; junction bases not matched to a gene: 13. Germline-derived CDR1 and CDR2 are SEHNR and FQNEAQ (reference sequence). CDR3 nucleotide sequence: TGTGCCAGCACCCGTGTGGGGGGGAGGGAATACGAGCAGTACTTC. Its translation is CASTRVGGREYEQYF.

This clone was observed a few times. The rearrangement uses TRBV7-8 and TRBJ1-6, with TRBD1 identical over 10 bases. Trimming at V came to 5 bases and at J to 1 base, leaving 5 bases not matched to a gene. This CDR3 region has 17 residues. Per the germline V gene, CDR1 is SGHVS and CDR2 is FQNEAQ. In DNA form, the CDR3 reads TGTGCCAGCAGCCCACGGACAGGGGGGTCCTATAATTCACCCCTCCACTTT. Translation: CASSPRTGGSYNSPLHF.

The chain joins TRBV3-1 (or the pseudogene TRBV3-2) to TRBJ1-2, with a weak D call TRBD1 (5 bases). Trimming took off 4 bases at V and 8 bases at J, with 20 bases between the two ends. This CDR3 has 15 amino acids. Germline loops: CDR1 LGHDT, CDR2 YNNKEL (reference sequence). CDR3: CASSPAGRAITGYTF. The DNA for the CDR3 is TGTGCCAGCAGCCCCGCCGGCAGGGCCATTACCGGCTACACCTTC.